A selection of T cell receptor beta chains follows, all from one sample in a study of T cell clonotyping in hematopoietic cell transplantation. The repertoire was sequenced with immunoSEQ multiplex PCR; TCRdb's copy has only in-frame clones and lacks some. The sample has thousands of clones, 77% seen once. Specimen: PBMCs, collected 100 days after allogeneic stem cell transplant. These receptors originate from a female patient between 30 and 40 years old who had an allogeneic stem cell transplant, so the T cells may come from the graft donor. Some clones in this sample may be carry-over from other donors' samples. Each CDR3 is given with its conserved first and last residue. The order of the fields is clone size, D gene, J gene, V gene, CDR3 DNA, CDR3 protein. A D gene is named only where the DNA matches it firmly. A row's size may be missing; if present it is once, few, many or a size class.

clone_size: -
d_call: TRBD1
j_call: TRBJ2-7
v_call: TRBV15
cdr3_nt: TGTGCCACCAGCACCGGCAGGGGGCGGTTCGACTACGAGCAGTACTTC
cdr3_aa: CATSTGRGRFDYEQYF

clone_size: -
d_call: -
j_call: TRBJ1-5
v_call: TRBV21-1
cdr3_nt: TGTGCCAGCAGCGAGAACAACCTTCGGGACGGGAATAGCAATCAGCCCCAGCATTTT
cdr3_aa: CASSENNLRDGNSNQPQHF

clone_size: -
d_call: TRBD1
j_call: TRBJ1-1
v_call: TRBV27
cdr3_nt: TGTGCCAGCACCACGCAGGGGGCTTGGACTGAAGCTTTCTTT
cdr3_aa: CASTTQGAWTEAFF

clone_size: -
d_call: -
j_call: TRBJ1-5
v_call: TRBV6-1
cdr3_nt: TGTGCCAGCAGTGAAAAGGGTGCGGTTACCCAGCATTTT
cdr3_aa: CASSEKGAVTQHF

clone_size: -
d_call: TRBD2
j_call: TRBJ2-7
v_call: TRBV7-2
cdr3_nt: TGTGCCAGCAGCCCCAGGGGGACTAGCGGGGGCTACGAGCAGTACTTC
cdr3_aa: CASSPRGTSGGYEQYF

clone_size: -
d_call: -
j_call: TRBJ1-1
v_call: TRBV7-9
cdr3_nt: TGTGCCAGCAGCGTATCCCTGAACACTGAAGCTTTCTTT
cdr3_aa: CASSVSLNTEAFF

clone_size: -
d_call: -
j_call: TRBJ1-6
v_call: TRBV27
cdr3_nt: TGTGCCAGCAGTTTAAGGCCGGAGATCTATCATTCACCCCTCCACTTT
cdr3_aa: CASSLRPEIYHSPLHF

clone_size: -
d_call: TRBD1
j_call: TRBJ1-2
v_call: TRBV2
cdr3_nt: TGTGCCAGCAGCAGGGGGCGCGGGGACTATGGCTACACCTTC
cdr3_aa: CASSRGRGDYGYTF

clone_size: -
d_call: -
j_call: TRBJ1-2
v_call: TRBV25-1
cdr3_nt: TGTGCCAGCAGTGAATGGGACTATGGCTACACCTTC
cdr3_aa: CASSEWDYGYTF

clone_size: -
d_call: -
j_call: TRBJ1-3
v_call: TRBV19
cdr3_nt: TGTGCCAGTAGTATATTGGGCAGGATCTCTGGAAACACCATATATTTT
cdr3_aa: CASSILGRISGNTIYF

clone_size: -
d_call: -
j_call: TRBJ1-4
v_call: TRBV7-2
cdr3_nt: TGTGCCAGCAGCGCGGGGGGCGGGAATGAAAAACTGTTTTTT
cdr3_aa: CASSAGGGNEKLFF

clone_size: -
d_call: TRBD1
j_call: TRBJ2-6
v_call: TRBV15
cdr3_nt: TGTGCCACCAGCAGGGATACAGGGGCGTTGGGGGAAGGGGCCAACGTCCTGACTTTC
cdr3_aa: CATSRDTGALGEGANVLTF

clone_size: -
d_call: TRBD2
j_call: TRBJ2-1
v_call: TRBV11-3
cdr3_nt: TGTGCCAGCCAGGAACGGGGGGGAAGCTCCTACAATGAGCAGTTCTTC
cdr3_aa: CASQERGGSSYNEQFF

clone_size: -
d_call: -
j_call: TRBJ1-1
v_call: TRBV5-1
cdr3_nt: TGCGCCAGCAGCTTGCTCTCGCAGAACACTGAAGCTTTCTTT
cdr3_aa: CASSLLSQNTEAFF

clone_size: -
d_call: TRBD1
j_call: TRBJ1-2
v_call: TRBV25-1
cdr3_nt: TGTGCCAGCAGTGCCCCAGGGGGCGTTGGCTATGGCTACACCTTC
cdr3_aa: CASSAPGGVGYGYTF

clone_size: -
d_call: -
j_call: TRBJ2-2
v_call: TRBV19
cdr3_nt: TGTGCCACCTCCCGGGCAGGGGAAACGACCGGGGAGCTGTTTTTT
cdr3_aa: CATSRAGETTGELFF

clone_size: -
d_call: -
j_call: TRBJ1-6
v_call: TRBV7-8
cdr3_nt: TGTGCCAGCAGCTTACGCGGCAGACAACAGAATTCACCCCTCCACTTT
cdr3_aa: CASSLRGRQQNSPLHF

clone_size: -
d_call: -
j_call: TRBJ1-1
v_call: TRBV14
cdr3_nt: TGTGCCAGCAGCCTCGACAGGTTGAGAGACACTGAAGCTTTCTTT
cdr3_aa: CASSLDRLRDTEAFF

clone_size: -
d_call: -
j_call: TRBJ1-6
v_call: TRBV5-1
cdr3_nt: TGCGCCAGCAGCTTGGAGGGGTCCTATAATTCACCCCTCCACTTT
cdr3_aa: CASSLEGSYNSPLHF

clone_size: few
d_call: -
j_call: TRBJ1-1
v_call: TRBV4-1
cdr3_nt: TGCGCCAGCAGCCAAGACTTGGGTACGGCGAACACTGAAGCTTTCTTT
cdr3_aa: CASSQDLGTANTEAFF

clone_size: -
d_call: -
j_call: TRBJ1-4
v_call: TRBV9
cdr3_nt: TGTGCCAGCAGCCCCGGGACAACCAAAAAGGGAGAAAAACTGTTTTTT
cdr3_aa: CASSPGTTKKGEKLFF

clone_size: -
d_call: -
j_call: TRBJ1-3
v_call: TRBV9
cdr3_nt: TGTGCCAGCAGCGTAGAAGGGGGATCTGGAAACACCATATATTTT
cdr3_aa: CASSVEGGSGNTIYF

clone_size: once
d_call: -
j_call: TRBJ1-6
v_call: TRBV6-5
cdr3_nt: TGTGCCAGCAGGAGGGAGGGTTCACCCCTCCACTTT
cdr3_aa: CASRREGSPLHF

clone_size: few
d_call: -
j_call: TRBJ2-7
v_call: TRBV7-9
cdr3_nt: TGTGCCAGCAGCTTAGTGGGGTCCTCCTACGAGCAGTACTTC
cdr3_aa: CASSLVGSSYEQYF

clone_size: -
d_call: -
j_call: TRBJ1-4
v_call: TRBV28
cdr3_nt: TGTGCCAGCAGTGGGGGCGCTAATGAAAAACTGTTTTTT
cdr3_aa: CASSGGANEKLFF

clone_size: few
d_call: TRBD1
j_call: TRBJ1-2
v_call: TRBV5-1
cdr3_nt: TGCGCCAGCAGCAATAGTATTAACCGGGACAGATCCCGAGACCATTATGGCTACACCTTC
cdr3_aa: CASSNSINRDRSRDHYGYTF

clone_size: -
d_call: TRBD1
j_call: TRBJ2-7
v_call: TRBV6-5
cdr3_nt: TGTGCCAGCACTTCGCCAGGGGGCCTCGAGCAGTACTTC
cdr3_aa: CASTSPGGLEQYF

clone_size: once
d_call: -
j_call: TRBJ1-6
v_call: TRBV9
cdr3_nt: TGTGCCAGGCGCCGAGGGGGATTGAATTCACCCCTCCACTTT
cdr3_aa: CARRRGGLNSPLHF

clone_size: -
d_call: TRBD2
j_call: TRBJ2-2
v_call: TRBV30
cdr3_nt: TGTGCCTGGAGTGCAGCGGGGGGGAACACCGGGGAGCTGTTTTTT
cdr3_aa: CAWSAAGGNTGELFF

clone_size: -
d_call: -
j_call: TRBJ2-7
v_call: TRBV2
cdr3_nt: TGTGCCAGCAGTGCCCAGCAAAGCTCCTACGAGCAGTACTTC
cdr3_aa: CASSAQQSSYEQYF

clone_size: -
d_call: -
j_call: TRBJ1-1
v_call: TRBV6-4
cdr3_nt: TGTGCCAGCAGCGAACAGCGGAACACTGAAGCTTTCTTT
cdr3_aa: CASSEQRNTEAFF

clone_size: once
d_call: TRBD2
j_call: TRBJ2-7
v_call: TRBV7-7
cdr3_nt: TGTGCCAGCAGCTCAAGCTCTGGCGGGGGGGAGCAGTACTTC
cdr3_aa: CASSSSSGGGEQYF